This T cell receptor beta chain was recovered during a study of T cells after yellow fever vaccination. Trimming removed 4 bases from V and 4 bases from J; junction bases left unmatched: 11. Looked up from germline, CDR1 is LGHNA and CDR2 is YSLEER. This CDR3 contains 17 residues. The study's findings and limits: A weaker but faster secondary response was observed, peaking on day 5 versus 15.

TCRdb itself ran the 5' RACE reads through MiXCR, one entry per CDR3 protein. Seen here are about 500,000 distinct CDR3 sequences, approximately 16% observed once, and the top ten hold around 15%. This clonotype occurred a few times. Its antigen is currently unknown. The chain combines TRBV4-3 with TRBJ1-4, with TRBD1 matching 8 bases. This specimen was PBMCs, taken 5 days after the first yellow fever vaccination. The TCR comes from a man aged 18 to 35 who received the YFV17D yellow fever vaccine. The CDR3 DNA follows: TGCGCCAGCAGCCTAGACAGGACAGGGACTTATAATGAAAAACTGTTTTTT. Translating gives CASSLDRTGTYNEKLFF.